This T cell receptor beta chain came from a study of OX40 agonist ivuxolimab in advanced cancers. Background on the study: In this cohort, patients received ivuxolimab, an agonistic anti-OX40 (CD134) antibody.

V lost 7 bases, J lost 3 bases, and 5 bases stayed unmatched. CDR3 length: 13 amino acids. CDR1 and CDR2 (germline): SQVTM, ANQGSEA. About this clone: Its antigen remains unidentified.

Overall study results and limits: The study observed clonal expansion of CD4+ and CD8+ blood T cells by week 6 at 0.1 to 3.0 mg/kg.

Produced via immunoSEQ multiplex PCR; TCRdb's table is partial and in-frame only. Among tens of thousands of clones listed, about 90% were seen once. Material: CD4+ or CD8+ T cells sorted from blood, obtained in a trial of the OX40 agonist ivuxolimab. The clonotype was recovered from an adult with an advanced solid tumor such as melanoma, head and neck, liver or kidney cancer. The chain employs TRBV29-1 and TRBJ2-5, with 10 bases fitting TRBD2. In DNA, the CDR3 is TGCAGCGGTAGCGGGGGGCCTGAAGAGACCCAGTACTTC. This codes for CSGSGGPEETQYF.